These T cell receptor beta chains were read from a single sample in a study of T cell repertoires in cytomegalovirus infection. Their specific antigens are unknown. TCRdb redid the calling of the reads with MiXCR, one entry per CDR3 protein. The table shows approximately 910,000 distinct CDR3 sequences, with around 30% occurring only once. Sequencing was performed on cultured CD8+ T cells from PBMCs, taken from culture after CMV antigen stimulation. These receptors originate from a human donor in good health (CMV status not recorded). Some clones in this sample may be carry-over from other donors' samples. Both conserved end residues are part of each CDR3. The order of the fields is J gene, clone size, D gene, V gene, CDR3 protein, CDR3 DNA. D genes are given only for firm matches. Size values are once, few and many counts, or a class for expanded clones, and some rows have none.

j_gene: TRBJ2-7; abundance: NA; d_gene: TRBD1; v_gene: TRBV7-9; CDR3aa: CASSSTRQGAGEQYF; CDR3nt: TGTGCCAGCAGCTCCACCCGACAGGGGGCCGGCGAGCAGTACTTC
j_gene: TRBJ1-4; abundance: NA; d_gene: NA; v_gene: TRBV6-6; CDR3aa: CASSYLDTPNEKLFF; CDR3nt: TGTGCCAGCAGTTACCTTGACACCCCGAATGAAAAACTGTTTTTT
j_gene: TRBJ2-5; abundance: NA; d_gene: TRBD1; v_gene: TRBV19; CDR3aa: CASRDRDRVQETQYF; CDR3nt: TGTGCCAGTAGGGACCGGGACAGGGTCCAAGAGACCCAGTACTTC
j_gene: TRBJ2-1; abundance: once; d_gene: TRBD2; v_gene: TRBV9; CDR3aa: CASSVATGTSGGAGDEQFF; CDR3nt: TGTGCCAGCAGCGTAGCTACAGGGACTAGCGGGGGGGCCGGCGATGAGCAGTTCTTC
j_gene: TRBJ2-3; abundance: many; d_gene: TRBD2; v_gene: TRBV7-2; CDR3aa: CASSFRGGSTDTQYF; CDR3nt: TGTGCCAGCAGCTTTCGGGGAGGGTCCACAGATACGCAGTATTTT
j_gene: TRBJ1-3; abundance: NA; d_gene: NA; v_gene: TRBV27; CDR3aa: CASSAQGLGSSIYF; CDR3nt: TGTGCCAGCAGTGCCCAAGGACTGGGGAGCTCCATATATTTT
j_gene: TRBJ2-5; abundance: NA; d_gene: TRBD1; v_gene: TRBV7-9; CDR3aa: CASSNTGELETQYF; CDR3nt: TGTGCCAGCAGCAATACAGGGGAATTGGAGACCCAGTACTTC
j_gene: TRBJ2-7; abundance: NA; d_gene: NA; v_gene: TRBV5-1; CDR3aa: CASRGGQYEQYF; CDR3nt: TGCGCCAGCAGAGGAGGACAGTACGAGCAGTACTTC
j_gene: TRBJ2-2; abundance: many; d_gene: NA; v_gene: TRBV7-2; CDR3aa: CASTPGHTGELFF; CDR3nt: TGTGCCAGCACTCCGGGCCACACCGGGGAGCTGTTTTTT
j_gene: TRBJ2-3; abundance: NA; d_gene: NA; v_gene: TRBV29-1; CDR3aa: CSAPGAGHTDTQYF; CDR3nt: TGCAGCGCTCCCGGGGCGGGGCACACAGATACGCAGTATTTT
j_gene: TRBJ2-4; abundance: NA; d_gene: NA; v_gene: TRBV9; CDR3aa: CASSVVAGDIQYF; CDR3nt: TGTGCCAGCAGCGTAGTGGCCGGAGACATTCAGTACTTC
j_gene: TRBJ2-2; abundance: few; d_gene: NA; v_gene: TRBV5-6; CDR3aa: CASSPGSANTGELFF; CDR3nt: TGTGCCAGCAGCCCCGGAAGCGCGAACACCGGGGAGCTGTTTTTT
j_gene: TRBJ1-1; abundance: NA; d_gene: NA; v_gene: TRBV6-6; CDR3aa: CASSISSYRANTEAFF; CDR3nt: TGTGCCAGCAGCATTTCCTCTTACAGGGCGAACACTGAAGCTTTCTTT
j_gene: TRBJ1-1; abundance: NA; d_gene: NA; v_gene: TRBV6-6; CDR3aa: CASSYGWGDTEAFF; CDR3nt: TGTGCCAGCAGTTACGGATGGGGGGACACTGAAGCTTTCTTT
j_gene: TRBJ1-5; abundance: NA; d_gene: NA; v_gene: TRBV14; CDR3aa: CATSRAGNQPQHF; CDR3nt: TGTGCCACCTCCCGGGCCGGCAATCAGCCCCAGCATTTT
j_gene: TRBJ2-5; abundance: few; d_gene: TRBD2; v_gene: TRBV4-3; CDR3aa: CASSQDIGLAYQTQYF; CDR3nt: TGCGCCAGCAGCCAAGATATCGGACTAGCGTACCAGACCCAGTACTTC
j_gene: TRBJ2-3; abundance: NA; d_gene: TRBD2; v_gene: TRBV6-5; CDR3aa: CASSYSTSGAQYF; CDR3nt: TGTGCCAGCAGTTACTCGACTAGCGGCGCGCAGTATTTT
j_gene: TRBJ2-7; abundance: NA; d_gene: TRBD1; v_gene: TRBV10-3; CDR3aa: CAISRWTGDTYEQYF; CDR3nt: TGTGCCATCAGTAGATGGACAGGGGATACCTACGAGCAGTACTTC
j_gene: TRBJ1-1; abundance: few; d_gene: NA; v_gene: TRBV27; CDR3aa: CASLRDPRTLNTEAFF; CDR3nt: TGTGCCAGCCTCCGGGACCCCCGAACGTTGAACACTGAAGCTTTCTTT
j_gene: TRBJ2-5; abundance: few; d_gene: TRBD2; v_gene: TRBV7-9; CDR3aa: CASSRTSIRETQYF; CDR3nt: TGTGCCAGCAGCCGGACTAGCATTCGGGAGACCCAGTACTTC
j_gene: TRBJ2-2; abundance: few; d_gene: NA; v_gene: TRBV6-2/TRBV6-3; CDR3aa: CASRHRGGHRSGELFF; CDR3nt: TGTGCCAGCAGACACAGGGGGGGGCATCGTTCCGGGGAGCTGTTTTTT